The 5 T cell receptor beta chains reported below all come from one sample, sequenced in a study of response to subunit inactivated influenza vaccine. TCRdb processed the RT-PCR reads anew with MiXCR; each CDR3 protein has one entry. The repertoire holds hundreds of thousands of distinct CDR3 sequences, with about 11% as singletons. These same data were also listed under a study on T cells expressing NK-cell markers. As that study records: UMI-tagged 5'RACE template switching yielded the TCR beta cDNA.

The input for sequencing was PBMCs from blood, taken on the day of vaccination. These TCRs come from a man in his fifties who received an inactivated influenza vaccine.

CDR3 loop: CASSSTTSGGGFAYEQYF. The CDR3 DNA follows: TGTGCCAGCAGCTCGACGACTAGCGGGGGGGGGTTTGCCTACGAGCAGTACTTC. This sequence joins TRBV11-2 and TRBJ2-7; 14 bases line up with TRBD2. The V gene end was trimmed by 4 bases and the J gene end by 2 bases; junction bases not matched to a gene: 10. Germline V CDR1 and CDR2: SGHAT, FQNNGV. There are 18 residues in the CDR3.

This chain links TRBV19 with TRBJ2-2, with 12 bases identical to TRBD1. CDR1 is LNHDA and CDR2 is SQIVND in the germline V gene (reference sequence). The length of the CDR3 is 16 residues. J was trimmed by 7 bases and V by 1 base; bases with no gene match: 4. The CDR3 DNA is TGTGCCAGTAGTATAGGCCGGGACAGGGGGCTCGGGGAGCTGTTTTTT. Translating gives CASSIGRDRGLGELFF.

The chain has TRBV7-2 and TRBJ2-7, with 7 bases identical to TRBD2. CDR1 is SGHTA, CDR2 FQGNSA, per germline. With 4 bases clipped from V and 6 bases from J, the junction kept 3 bases outside the gene matches. The CDR3 has 12 amino acids. In nucleotides, the CDR3 is TGTGCCAGCAGCTCCCCGGGGGGCGAGCAGTACTTC. Translation gives CASSSPGGEQYF.

Remarks on this clonotype: Germline and junction disagree at one end, which may indicate a read error. This rearrangement joins TRBV4-1 to TRBJ2-1; TRBD2 is a possible D gene (5 bases). CDR1 is MGHRA, CDR2 YSYEKL, per germline. This CDR3 contains 13 residues. The CDR3 region has the DNA TGCGCCAGCAGCCCCCCCCCCTTTGGGGAGCGGTTCTTC. It specifies CASSPPPFGERFF.

This clonotype was detected only a few times. The rearrangement uses TRBV14 and TRBJ2-3, with D perhaps given as TRBD1 or TRBD2 (5 bases each). Trimming shortened V by 3 bases and J by 0 bases, and 13 bases separated the two germline ends. Germline-derived CDR1 and CDR2 are SGHDN and FVKESK. This CDR3 spans 16 amino acids. CDR3 DNA: TGTGCCAGCAGCCATAACCGGGACGCGAGCACAGATACGCAGTATTTT. Amino acids: CASSHNRDASTDTQYF.